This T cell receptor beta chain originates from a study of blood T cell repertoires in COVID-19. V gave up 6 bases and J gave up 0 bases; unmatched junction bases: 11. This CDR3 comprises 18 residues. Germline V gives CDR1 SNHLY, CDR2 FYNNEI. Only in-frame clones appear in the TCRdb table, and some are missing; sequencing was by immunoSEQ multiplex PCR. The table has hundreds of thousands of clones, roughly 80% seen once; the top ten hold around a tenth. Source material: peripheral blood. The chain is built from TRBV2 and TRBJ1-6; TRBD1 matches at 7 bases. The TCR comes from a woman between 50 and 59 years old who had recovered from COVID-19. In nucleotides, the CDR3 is TGTGCCAGCAGCGCAAGGGGACAGCCGAGCTCCTATAATTCACCCCTCCACTTT. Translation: CASSARGQPSSYNSPLHF.